These 14 T cell receptor beta chains share one sample of origin, sequenced in a study of shared clonotypes between healthy human individuals. Data came from immunoSEQ multiplex PCR; TCRdb stores just in-frame clones and leaves some out. The data show about 480,000 clones, with around 79% seen just once and 12% held by the top ten. The sequencing input was PBMCs. These receptors were taken from a woman aged 35 to 49 in good health. Some clones in this sample may be carry-over from other donors' samples.

The chain links TRBV2 to TRBJ1-5; 8 bases are a match to TRBD1. From germline, CDR1 is SNHLY and CDR2 FYNNEI. This CDR3 comprises 13 residues. J gave up 6 bases and V 5 bases, and 3 bases lay outside the gene matches. CDR3 nucleotide sequence: TGTGCCAGCAGTAAAGACAGGGGTCAGCCCCAGCATTTT. Translation: CASSKDRGQPQHF.

The gene calls are TRBV5-8 and TRBJ1-2, with no clear D. V was cut by 2 bases and J by 7 bases, with 12 bases left in between. The CDR3 extends over 13 amino acids. From germline, CDR1 is SGHTS and CDR2 YDEGEE. The CDR3 region has the DNA TGTGCCAGCAGCTTACCTCGGGTGCGTGGCTACACCTTC. The encoded protein is CASSLPRVRGYTF.

CDR3 protein: CASSFRAPQETQYF. For the CDR3, the DNA is TGTGCCAGCAGTTTCAGGGCACCACAAGAGACCCAGTACTTC. The V gene is TRBV28, the J gene TRBJ2-5; TRBD1 might be the D (5 bases). CDR1 and CDR2 (germline): MDHEN, SYDVKM. The ends were cut back, 3 bases at V and 2 bases at J, with 10 bases in the middle. The CDR3 loop spans 14 amino acids.

The chain employs TRBV6-1 and TRBJ2-7; D is ambiguous. This CDR3 spans 11 amino acids. Germline V CDR1 and CDR2: MNHNS, SASEGT. The V end was cut by 7 bases, the J end by 3 bases, with 7 bases between. The CDR3 spells CASTNLYEQYF. The CDR3 DNA reads as TGTGCCAGCACCAATCTCTACGAGCAGTACTTC.

The chain combines TRBV4-2 with TRBJ1-1, with 7 nucleotides matching TRBD1. The junction had 3 bases not matched to a gene; V was cut back by 4 bases and J by 1 base. The CDR3 consists of 14 residues. Germline lookup yields CDR1 LGHNA and CDR2 YNFKEQ. DNA of the CDR3: TGTGCCAGCAGCCGCCGGGACAGGAACACTGAAGCTTTCTTT. Translating it yields CASSRRDRNTEAFF.

This clone was observed a handful of times. The rearrangement uses TRBV19 and TRBJ2-7; D not certain. The CDR3 has 11 residues. Germline assignment: CDR1 LNHDA and CDR2 SQIVND (reference sequence). The germline V and J ends were trimmed by 5 bases and 6 bases, with 8 bases remaining between them. CDR3 in amino acids: CASSSGLEQYF. The CDR3 bases are TGTGCCAGTAGTTCCGGCCTCGAGCAGTACTTC.

The sample holds a few counts of this clone. This sequence joins TRBV7-9 and TRBJ2-2, with a weak D call TRBD2 (5 bases). V lost 5 bases and J 6 bases, leaving 10 bases between the germline ends. The germline gives CDR1 SEHNR, CDR2 FQNEAQ (reference sequence). CDR3 length: 13 residues. CDR3 DNA: TGTGCCAGCAGCCAAACTAGACCCGGGGAGCTGTTTTTT. Its protein is CASSQTRPGELFF.

The chain is built from TRBV5-1 and TRBJ2-7; possibly TRBD2 for D (6 bases). Trimming shortened V by 4 bases and J by 3 bases, and 14 bases separated the two germline ends. CDR3 size: 14 residues. The germline V gene has CDR1 SGHRS and CDR2 YFSETQ. The CDR3 region is CASSKLATGYEQYF. CDR3 bases: TGCGCCAGCAGCAAGCTAGCGACCGGCTACGAGCAGTACTTC. Full variable domain (remainder filled in from reference TRBV5-1 and TRBJ2-7): KAGVTQTPRYLIKTRGQQVTLSCSPISGHRSVSWYQQTPGQGLQFLFEYFSETQRNKGNFPGRFSGRQFSNSRSEMNVSTLELGDSALYLCASSKLATGYEQYFGPGTRLTVT.

This clone was observed a few times. A junction boundary mismatches the germline segment, possibly from a read error. The gene calls are TRBV20-1 and TRBJ2-7; D remains ambiguous. Germline-derived CDR1 and CDR2 are DFQATT and SNEGSKA (reference sequence). CDR3 size: 11 residues. The CDR3 sequence: CSAEVSHEQYF. In DNA form, the CDR3 reads TGCAGTGCCGAAGTCTCCCACGAGCAGTACTTC.

The gene calls are TRBV5-4 and TRBJ2-6; no firm D call. V dropped 0 bases and J dropped 0 bases, with 13 bases sitting between them. CDR3 length: 18 amino acids. The germline gives CDR1 SGHNT, CDR2 YYREEE (reference sequence). The chain's CDR3 is CASSLDSSSLSGANVLTF. In nucleotides, the CDR3 is TGTGCCAGCAGCTTGGACAGTTCCTCTCTCTCTGGGGCCAACGTCCTGACTTTC.

This chain links TRBV11-1 with TRBJ2-2; the D gene is possibly TRBD1 (6 bases). Trimming took 5 bases from V and 5 from J, leaving 12 bases between them. This CDR3 has 14 amino acids. Germline V lookup: CDR1 SGHAT, CDR2 FQDESV (reference sequence). The CDR3 DNA follows: TGTGCCAGCAGCCCCACAGGGTCGACCGGGGAGCTGTTTTTT. As protein: CASSPTGSTGELFF. Full variable domain (missing parts from reference TRBV11-1 and TRBJ2-2): EAEVAQSPRYKITEKSQAVAFWCDPISGHATLYWYRQILGQGPELLVQFQDESVVDDSQLPKDRFSAERLKGVDSTLKIQPAELGDSAMYLCASSPTGSTGELFFGEGSRLTVL.

The chain employs TRBV6-1 and TRBJ2-7; 7 bases are a match to TRBD2. Per the germline V gene, CDR1 is MNHNS and CDR2 is SASEGT. V was clipped by 6 bases and J by 5 bases; unmatched bases: 7. The CDR3 sequence is 13 residues long. The CDR3 DNA reads TGTGCCAGCAGAGCCGGGAGGCCTAACGAGCAGTACTTC. Translated: CASRAGRPNEQYF.

The J gene is TRBJ2-1, the V gene TRBV6-1; a possible D gene is TRBD2 (6 bases). Germline V gene sequence: CDR1 MNHNS, CDR2 SASEGT. With 3 bases removed from V and 0 bases from J, the gap between germline ends came to 12 bases. This CDR3 comprises 16 residues. CDR3 sequence (DNA): TGTGCCAGCAGTGAGGTAGCGGAAAGCTCCTACAATGAGCAGTTCTTC. This sequence encodes CASSEVAESSYNEQFF.

The V and J genes are TRBV25-1 and TRBJ1-1, with no clear D. Deletions cut 2 bases from V and 8 bases from J, with 9 bases between. The CDR3 totals 12 residues. From germline, CDR1 is MGHDK and CDR2 SYGVNS. The CDR3 sequence is CASSEGPREAFF. In DNA, the CDR3 is TGTGCCAGCAGTGAAGGCCCGAGAGAAGCTTTCTTT.